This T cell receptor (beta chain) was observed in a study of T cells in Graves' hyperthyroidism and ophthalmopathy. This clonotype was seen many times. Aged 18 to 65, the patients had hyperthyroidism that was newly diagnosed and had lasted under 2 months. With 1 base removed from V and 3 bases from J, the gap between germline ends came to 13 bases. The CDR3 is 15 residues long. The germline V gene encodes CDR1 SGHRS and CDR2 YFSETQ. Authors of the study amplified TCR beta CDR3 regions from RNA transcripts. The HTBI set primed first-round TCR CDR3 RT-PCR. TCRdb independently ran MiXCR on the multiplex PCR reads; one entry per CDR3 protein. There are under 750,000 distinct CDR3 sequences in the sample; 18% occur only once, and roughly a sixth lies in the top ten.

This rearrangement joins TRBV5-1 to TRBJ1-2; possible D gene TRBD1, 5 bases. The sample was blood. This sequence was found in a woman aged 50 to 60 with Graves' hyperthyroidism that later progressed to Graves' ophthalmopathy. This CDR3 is CASSLIQGTDYGYTF. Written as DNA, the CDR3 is TGCGCCAGCAGCTTGATTCAGGGCACAGACTATGGCTACACCTTC.